A selection of T cell receptor beta chains follows, all from one sample in a study of T cells after yellow fever vaccination. From the 5' RACE reads, TCRdb called clonotypes with MiXCR, one entry per CDR3 protein. The sample lists about 320,000 distinct CDR3 sequences, around 7.3% seen once, with over 15% in the top ten. The specimen comprised PBMCs, sampled roughly 47 days after the first yellow fever vaccination. Source of these receptors: a man between 18 and 29 years old who received the YFV17D yellow fever vaccine. The CDR3 runs from the conserved cysteine through the conserved F or W. A D gene is named only where the DNA matches it firmly. Where a row states a size, it is once, few, many or the class of an expanded clone; other rows omit it.

J,D,size,V,CDR3,DNA
TRBJ2-2,-,few,TRBV29-1,CSGISKNTGELFF,TGCAGCGGGATCTCAAAAAACACCGGGGAGCTGTTTTTT
TRBJ2-5,TRBD2,few,TRBV4-3,CASSQDRGGSGVQETQYF,TGCGCCAGCAGCCAAGATCGGGGCGGTAGCGGGGTCCAAGAGACCCAGTACTTC
TRBJ2-2,-,few,TRBV12-3/TRBV12-4,CASSGGSWAGELFF,TGTGCCAGCAGTGGTGGCTCCTGGGCCGGGGAGCTGTTTTTT
TRBJ1-4,-,few,TRBV4-1,CASSQVWTYTTNEKLFF,TGCGCCAGCAGCCAAGTGTGGACGTATACAACTAATGAAAAACTGTTTTTT
TRBJ2-5,-,few,TRBV7-9,CASSSGGGGETQYF,TGTGCCAGCAGCTCCGGGGGAGGTGGAGAGACCCAGTACTTC
TRBJ2-1,TRBD1,-,TRBV11-3,CASGGETGGFDEQFF,TGTGCCAGCGGGGGGGAGACAGGGGGTTTCGATGAGCAGTTCTTC
TRBJ2-3,-,few,TRBV19,CASSMGRSTDTQYF,TGTGCCAGTAGTATGGGCCGGAGCACAGATACGCAGTATTTT
TRBJ2-1,-,few,TRBV19,CASSIVQNEQFF,TGTGCCAGTAGTATAGTCCAGAATGAGCAGTTCTTC
TRBJ1-1,-,-,TRBV7-2,CASSLLSMNTEAFF,TGTGCCAGCAGCTTACTCAGTATGAACACTGAAGCTTTCTTT
TRBJ1-5,-,few,TRBV12-3/TRBV12-4,CASSQQGLGNQPQHF,TGTGCCAGCAGTCAACAGGGTCTAGGGAATCAGCCCCAGCATTTT
TRBJ2-3,-,-,TRBV20-1,CSAIVVPLDTQYF,TGCAGTGCCATCGTTGTCCCCCTTGATACGCAGTATTTT
TRBJ1-4,-,-,TRBV20-1,CSAGGGVGEKLFF,TGCAGTGCCGGGGGAGGGGTAGGCGAAAAACTGTTTTTT
TRBJ1-4,-,many,TRBV28,CASRTSNEKLFF,TGTGCCAGCAGAACAAGTAATGAAAAACTGTTTTTT
TRBJ2-5,TRBD1,-,TRBV5-4,CASSSGQGNQETQYF,TGTGCCAGCAGCTCAGGACAGGGTAACCAAGAGACCCAGTACTTC
TRBJ1-1,-,few,TRBV3-1,CASSQDWRGTEAFF,TGTGCCAGCAGCCAAGATTGGAGGGGCACTGAAGCTTTCTTT
TRBJ2-7,TRBD1,-,TRBV12-5,CATGTGESYEQYF,TGTGCTACCGGGACAGGGGAATCCTACGAGCAGTACTTC
TRBJ2-5,TRBD1,few,TRBV7-2,CASSSRDRGQETQYF,TGTGCCAGCAGCAGCCGGGACAGGGGACAAGAGACCCAGTACTTC
TRBJ1-6,TRBD1,few,TRBV6-2/TRBV6-3,CASTSGQGRPLHF,TGTGCCAGCACCTCGGGACAGGGTAGACCCCTCCACTTT
TRBJ1-6,-,-,TRBV10-3,CASTAGNNSPLHF,TGTGCCTCCACCGCGGGGAACAATTCACCCCTCCACTTT
TRBJ2-1,-,many,TRBV7-2,CASSFLRAEYNEQFF,TGTGCCAGCAGCTTTCTTAGGGCTGAATACAATGAGCAGTTCTTC
TRBJ2-5,-,few,TRBV20-1,CSVGSRRETQYF,TGCAGTGTCGGGTCGCGGCGGGAGACCCAGTACTTC
TRBJ2-3,TRBD2,-,TRBV7-2,CASSPQRGDTQYF,TGTGCCAGCAGCCCACAGCGGGGGGATACGCAGTATTTT
TRBJ2-1,-,few,TRBV6-4,CASSASILGTENEQFF,TGTGCCAGCAGTGCTTCCATTTTAGGGACGGAGAATGAGCAGTTCTTC
TRBJ2-1,-,-,TRBV11-3,CASSLVSVGEQFF,TGTGCCAGCAGCTTAGTATCGGTGGGTGAGCAGTTCTTC
TRBJ2-2,-,-,TRBV7-3,CASSSRPAGELFF,TGTGCCAGCAGCTCAAGACCGGCCGGGGAGCTGTTTTTT
TRBJ2-2,-,many,TRBV12-3/TRBV12-4,CASSFWQTDTGELFF,TGTGCCAGCAGTTTCTGGCAGACGGACACCGGGGAGCTGTTTTTT
TRBJ1-5,-,-,TRBV20-1,CSASRGWGFDQPQHF,TGCAGTGCTAGTCGGGGGTGGGGTTTTGATCAGCCCCAGCATTTT
TRBJ2-7,-,-,TRBV28,CASSPRLTRREQYF,TGTGCCAGCAGTCCCCGACTTACGCGGCGCGAGCAGTACTTC
TRBJ2-3,TRBD2,few,TRBV4-2,CASSQLVPEAGGPPTDTQYF,TGTGCCAGCAGCCAACTAGTGCCAGAAGCGGGGGGGCCCCCCACAGATACGCAGTATTTT
TRBJ1-3,TRBD1,many,TRBV7-2,CASSESGTVGGNTIYF,TGTGCCAGCAGCGAATCCGGGACAGTCGGTGGAAACACCATATATTTT
TRBJ1-5,TRBD1,-,TRBV7-6,CASSLRQGLYQPQHF,TGTGCCAGCAGCTTAAGACAGGGCCTCTATCAGCCCCAGCATTTT
TRBJ2-2,-,few,TRBV7-9,CASSSLGETGELFF,TGTGCCAGCAGCTCCCTGGGGGAAACCGGGGAGCTGTTTTTT
TRBJ2-1,-,few,TRBV4-3,CASSQETGLYNEQFF,TGCGCCAGCAGCCAAGAAACAGGGTTATACAATGAGCAGTTCTTC
TRBJ1-4,-,-,TRBV12-3/TRBV12-4,CTSSLSPYRLTTNEKLFF,TGTACCAGCAGTTTGAGTCCGTACAGGTTAACAACTAATGAAAAACTGTTTTTT
TRBJ2-2,-,many,TRBV21-1,CASSKGKRGGNTGELFF,TGTGCCAGCAGCAAAGGGAAGAGGGGGGGCAACACCGGGGAGCTGTTTTTT
TRBJ2-1,TRBD2,many,TRBV4-2,CASSQVELAGGPGEQFF,TGTGCCAGCAGCCAAGTCGAACTAGCGGGGGGGCCGGGGGAGCAGTTCTTC
TRBJ1-1,-,many,TRBV6-5,CASIFRAGTEAFF,TGTGCCAGCATCTTTCGTGCGGGCACTGAAGCTTTCTTT
TRBJ2-7,-,-,TRBV7-2,CASSPSSSYEQYF,TGTGCCAGCAGCCCAAGTAGCTCCTACGAGCAGTACTTC
TRBJ2-2,-,many,TRBV5-1,CASRMAPPNTGELFF,TGCGCCAGCCGTATGGCCCCCCCTAACACCGGGGAGCTGTTTTTT
TRBJ2-1,TRBD2,few,TRBV9,CASSVAGGIYNEQFF,TGTGCCAGCAGCGTAGCGGGGGGGATATACAATGAGCAGTTCTTC
TRBJ2-2,TRBD2,-,TRBV9,CASSSGGLAGRTGELFF,TGTGCCAGCAGCTCAGGGGGACTAGCGGGGAGAACCGGGGAGCTGTTTTTT
TRBJ1-6,-,-,TRBV11-2,CASSDPVRLSSYNSPLHF,TGTGCCAGCAGCGACCCGGTCCGTCTTAGCTCCTATAATTCACCCCTCCACTTT
TRBJ2-3,-,few,TRBV5-6,CASSFYGASTDTQYF,TGTGCCAGCAGCTTTTACGGGGCGTCGACAGATACGCAGTATTTT
TRBJ2-7,TRBD2,-,TRBV12-3/TRBV12-4,CPSSGTYEQYF,TGTCCCAGCAGCGGGACCTACGAGCAGTACTTC
TRBJ2-5,TRBD2,-,TRBV5-5,CASSGTSGGAISTQYF,TGTGCCAGCAGCGGGACTAGCGGGGGAGCCATATCGACCCAGTACTTC
TRBJ2-3,-,-,TRBV12-3/TRBV12-4,CASSLPAAAVHTQYF,TGTGCCAGCAGTTTACCGGCGGCGGCGGTCCATACGCAGTATTTT
TRBJ2-3,TRBD1,-,TRBV19,CASSDRVGTDTQYF,TGTGCCAGTAGCGACAGGGTCGGCACAGATACGCAGTATTTT
TRBJ2-5,-,few,TRBV7-9,CASSLSAGDGETQYF,TGTGCCAGCAGCTTATCGGCAGGGGATGGGGAGACCCAGTACTTC
TRBJ1-5,-,many,TRBV12-3/TRBV12-4,CASSQVVNQPQHF,TGTGCCAGCAGTCAGGTGGTAAATCAGCCCCAGCATTTT
TRBJ1-2,-,-,TRBV7-8,CASSPGGGRLHGYTF,TGTGCCAGCAGCCCCGGCGGGGGGCGCCTTCATGGCTACACCTTC
TRBJ1-5,-,many,TRBV18,CASSSADRNQPQHF,TGTGCCAGCTCATCCGCGGACAGAAATCAGCCCCAGCATTTT
TRBJ1-6,-,-,TRBV20-1,CSAREIWATGSPLHF,TGCAGTGCTAGAGAAATTTGGGCCACGGGGTCACCCCTCCACTTT
TRBJ2-1,-,many,TRBV5-6,CASTQLVLGEQFF,TGTGCCAGCACCCAACTAGTGCTAGGTGAGCAGTTCTTC
TRBJ1-4,TRBD1,-,TRBV14,CASSQFSTGLFEKLFF,TGTGCCAGCAGCCAGTTTTCGACAGGGTTATTTGAAAAACTGTTTTTT
TRBJ2-1,-,many,TRBV6-1,CASSLEPPGEPGYNEQFF,TGTGCCAGCAGCCTCGAACCCCCCGGGGAGCCGGGATACAATGAGCAGTTCTTC
TRBJ2-3,-,-,TRBV11-1,CASSLPQNGGSRTDTQYF,TGTGCCAGCAGCTTACCACAGAATGGCGGGTCGCGGACAGATACGCAGTATTTT
TRBJ2-3,-,-,TRBV6-6,CASRDFGTDTQYF,TGTGCCAGCAGAGACTTTGGCACAGATACGCAGTATTTT
TRBJ2-4,TRBD2,few,TRBV18,CASSPRGTSGVPGKNIQYF,TGTGCCAGCTCACCACGTGGAACTAGCGGGGTACCTGGCAAAAACATTCAGTACTTC
TRBJ2-7,-,-,TRBV5-5,CASRNTGSEQYF,TGTGCCAGCAGAAACACAGGGAGCGAGCAGTACTTC